Listed below are T cell receptor beta chains from one sample, sequenced in a study of shared clonotypes between healthy human individuals. The assay was immunoSEQ multiplex PCR, and TCRdb's table has in-frame clones only and misses some. The table shows some 2,100,000 clones, with about 94% occurring only once. The sequenced sample was naive CD4+ T cells sorted from blood. All receptors come from a young man in good health. Both conserved end residues are part of each CDR3. The D gene is left open where the match is weak. A row's size may be missing; if present it is once, few, many or a size class.

- - TRBJ2-1 15 TRBV28 CASSFTSPPHDEQFF TGTGCCAGCAGTTTTACTAGCCCCCCGCACGATGAGCAGTTCTTC
few - TRBJ1-1 15 TRBV10-1 CASSESIAIRTEAFF TGCGCCAGCAGTGAGTCGATCGCGATCCGGACTGAAGCTTTCTTT
- TRBD1 TRBJ2-7 15 TRBV19 CASSIASDRAYEQYF TGTGCCAGTAGTATAGCCTCGGACAGGGCCTACGAGCAGTACTTC
- TRBD1 TRBJ1-5 15 TRBV6-5 CASSSRDRAYQPQHF TGTGCCAGCAGTTCTCGAGACAGGGCCTATCAGCCCCAGCATTTT
- - TRBJ2-2 16 TRBV7-2 CASSFWAAANTGELFF TGTGCCAGCAGCTTTTGGGCAGCCGCGAACACCGGGGAGCTGTTTTTT
- - TRBJ2-7 11 TRBV6-5 CASKGPYEQYF TGTGCCAGCAAGGGGCCCTACGAGCAGTACTTC
- - TRBJ1-5 16 TRBV1 CTSSKILGQFHQPQHF TGCACCAGCAGCAAAATCCTGGGACAGTTCCATCAGCCCCAGCATTTT
- - TRBJ1-2 14 TRBV28 CANSEQVSNYGYTF TGTGCCAACAGTGAACAGGTTTCTAACTATGGCTACACCTTC
once - TRBJ1-1 14 TRBV10-2 CASSEEGGRTEAFF TGCGCCAGCAGTGAGGAGGGAGGGCGCACTGAAGCTTTCTTT
- TRBD1 TRBJ1-2 16 TRBV11-2 CASSLGRDRVGYGYTF TGTGCCAGCAGCTTAGGGAGGGACAGGGTTGGCTATGGCTACACCTTC
- - TRBJ2-7 15 TRBV5-4 CASSLTGTPSYEQYF TGTGCCAGCAGCTTGACAGGGACACCCTCCTACGAGCAGTACTTC
- - TRBJ1-5 10 TRBV27 CASSLWSSHF TGTGCCAGCAGTTTATGGTCCAGTCATTTT
- TRBD2 TRBJ2-3 15 TRBV7-2 CASSFYTSGTDTQYF TGTGCCAGCAGCTTCTATACTAGCGGCACAGATACGCAGTATTTT
- - TRBJ1-1 13 TRBV5-6 CASSLLGLAEAFF TGTGCCAGCAGCTTATTAGGACTCGCTGAAGCTTTCTTT
- TRBD1 TRBJ2-7 11 TRBV6-5 CATVQGHEQYF TGTGCCACCGTACAGGGGCACGAGCAGTACTTC
- - TRBJ1-6 17 TRBV5-5 CASSPSEGGHYNSPLHF TGTGCCAGCAGCCCATCCGAGGGGGGACACTATAATTCACCCCTCCACTTT
- TRBD1 TRBJ2-7 15 TRBV28 CASSLGQQGANEQYF TGTGCCAGCAGTTTAGGGCAACAGGGGGCAAACGAGCAGTACTTC
- - TRBJ2-1 13 TRBV6-4 CASSDLGRGEQFF TGTGCCAGCAGTGACCTGGGCCGCGGGGAGCAGTTCTTC
- - TRBJ1-1 14 TRBV7-3 CASRRQGKDTEAFF TGTGCCAGCAGACGTCAGGGGAAAGACACTGAAGCTTTCTTT
- - TRBJ2-3 14 TRBV11-2 CASSSSGSTDTQYF TGTGCCAGCAGCTCAAGCGGGAGCACAGATACGCAGTATTTT
- - TRBJ2-2 15 TRBV19 CASSIHGVITGELFF TGTGCCAGTAGTATTCACGGGGTAATCACCGGGGAGCTGTTTTTT
- - TRBJ2-7 13 TRBV6-5 CASSYGVSYEQYF TGTGCCAGCAGTTACGGAGTCTCCTACGAGCAGTACTTC
- - TRBJ1-4 14 TRBV7-9 CASSPRGGNEKLFF TGTGCCAGCAGCCCTAGAGGGGGTAATGAAAAACTGTTTTTT
- - TRBJ1-5 15 TRBV30 CAWSVPTGGNQPQHF TGTGCCTGGAGTGTACCCACCGGTGGCAATCAGCCCCAGCATTTT
- TRBD1 TRBJ2-7 14 TRBV6-1 CASTEETSGTGGYF TGTGCCAGCACCGAAGAGACCTCCGGGACAGGGGGGTACTTC
- - TRBJ2-2 15 TRBV11-1 CASSLRVGSTGELFF TGTGCCAGCAGCCTCAGGGTAGGGAGCACCGGGGAGCTGTTTTTT